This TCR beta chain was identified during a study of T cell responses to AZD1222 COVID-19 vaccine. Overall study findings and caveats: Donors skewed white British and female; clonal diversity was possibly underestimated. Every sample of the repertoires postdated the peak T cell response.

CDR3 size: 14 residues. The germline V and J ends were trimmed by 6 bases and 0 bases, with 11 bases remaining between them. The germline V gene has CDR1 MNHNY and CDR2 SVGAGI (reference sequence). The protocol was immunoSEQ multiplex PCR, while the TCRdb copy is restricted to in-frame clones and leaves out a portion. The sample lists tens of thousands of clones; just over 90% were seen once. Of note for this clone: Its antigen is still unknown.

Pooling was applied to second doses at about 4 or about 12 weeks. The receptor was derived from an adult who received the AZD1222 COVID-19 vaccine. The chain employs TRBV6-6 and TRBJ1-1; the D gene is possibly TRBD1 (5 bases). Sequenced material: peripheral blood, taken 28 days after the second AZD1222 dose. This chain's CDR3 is CASRWGSMNTEAFF. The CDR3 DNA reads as TGTGCCAGCAGATGGGGGAGTATGAACACTGAAGCTTTCTTT.